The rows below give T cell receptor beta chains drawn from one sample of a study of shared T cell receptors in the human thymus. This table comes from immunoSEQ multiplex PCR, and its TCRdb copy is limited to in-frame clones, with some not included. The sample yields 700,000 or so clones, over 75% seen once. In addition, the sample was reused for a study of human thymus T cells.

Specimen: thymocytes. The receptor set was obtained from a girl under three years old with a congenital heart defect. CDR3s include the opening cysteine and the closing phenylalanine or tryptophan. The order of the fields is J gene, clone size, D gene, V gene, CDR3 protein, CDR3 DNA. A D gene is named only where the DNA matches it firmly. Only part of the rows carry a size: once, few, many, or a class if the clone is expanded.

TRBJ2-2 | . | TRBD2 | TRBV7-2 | CASSSGGKNTGELFF | TGTGCCAGCAGCTCCGGGGGGAAGAACACCGGGGAGCTGTTTTTT
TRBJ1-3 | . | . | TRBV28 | CASSSPMLDFGNTIYF | TGTGCCAGCAGTTCCCCGATGCTAGACTTTGGAAACACCATATATTTT
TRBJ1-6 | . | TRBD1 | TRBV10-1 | CASRDPTGYNSPLHF | TGCGCCAGCAGGGATCCGACAGGGTACAATTCACCCCTCCACTTT
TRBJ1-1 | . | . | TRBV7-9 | CASSLRTAPHTEAFF | TGTGCCAGCAGCTTACGGACAGCCCCCCACACTGAAGCTTTCTTT
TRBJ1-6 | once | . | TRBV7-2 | CASSLTATQGNSPLHF | TGTGCCAGCAGCTTGACGGCCACTCAGGGTAATTCACCCCTCCACTTT
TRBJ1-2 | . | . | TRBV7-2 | CASSPDRGVGHYGYTF | TGTGCCAGCAGCCCGGACCGCGGGGTAGGACACTATGGCTACACCTTC
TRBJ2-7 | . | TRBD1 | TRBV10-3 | CASTAGTEDVNEQYF | TGTGCTTCAACCGCTGGGACAGAAGATGTCAACGAGCAGTACTTC
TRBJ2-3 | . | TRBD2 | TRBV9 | CASSITSGTSTDTQYF | TGTGCCAGCAGCATCACTAGCGGGACTAGCACAGATACGCAGTATTTT
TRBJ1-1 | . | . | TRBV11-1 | CASSLHTEAFF | TGTGCCAGCAGTCTCCACACCGAAGCTTTCTTT
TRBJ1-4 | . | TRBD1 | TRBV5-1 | CASSTDRGGEKLFF | TGCGCCAGCAGCACTGACAGGGGTGGCGAAAAACTGTTTTTT
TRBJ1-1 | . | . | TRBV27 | CASSPSVFSGGCVGTEAFF | TGTGCCAGCAGCCCCTCCGTTTTTTCGGGAGGTTGTGTGGGGACTGAAGCTTTCTTT
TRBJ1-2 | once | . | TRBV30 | CAWEETGTLRGYGYTF | TGTGCCTGGGAAGAGACAGGAACGCTCAGGGGCTATGGCTACACCTTC
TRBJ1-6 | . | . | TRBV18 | CASSPRRDGSPLHF | TGTGCCAGCTCACCACGCAGGGATGGTTCACCCCTCCACTTT
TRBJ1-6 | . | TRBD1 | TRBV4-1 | CASSRRLGTGIYNSPLHF | TGCGCCAGCAGCCGACGGCTGGGGACAGGGATCTATAATTCACCCCTCCACTTT
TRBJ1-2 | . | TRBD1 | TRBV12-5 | CASGLDTQNTPRQGQGYTF | TGTGCTAGTGGTTTGGACACCCAAAATACCCCCCGACAGGGACAAGGCTACACCTTC
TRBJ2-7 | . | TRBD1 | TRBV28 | CASSSDRVAYEQYF | TGTGCCAGCAGTTCTGACAGGGTCGCCTACGAGCAGTACTTC
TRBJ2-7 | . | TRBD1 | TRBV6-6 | CATGQTNYEQYF | TGTGCCACGGGACAGACGAACTACGAGCAGTACTTC
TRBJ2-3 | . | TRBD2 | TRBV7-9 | CASSLGLAGGDTDTQYF | TGTGCCAGCAGCTTAGGACTAGCGGGGGGGGACACAGATACGCAGTATTTT
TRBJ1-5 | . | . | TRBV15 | CATSRDFLGFSNQPQHF | TGTGCCACCAGCAGAGATTTTCTCGGGTTTAGCAATCAGCCCCAGCATTTT
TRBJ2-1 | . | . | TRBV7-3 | CASSPKLRDNEQFF | TGTGCCAGCAGCCCAAAACTGAGGGACAATGAGCAGTTCTTC
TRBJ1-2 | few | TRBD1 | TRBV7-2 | CASSLDRQGARGYTF | TGTGCCAGCAGCTTAGATCGACAGGGGGCGCGGGGCTACACCTTC
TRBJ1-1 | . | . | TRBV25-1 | CASSEGWRDTEAFF | TGTGCCAGCAGTGAAGGGTGGAGGGACACTGAAGCTTTCTTT
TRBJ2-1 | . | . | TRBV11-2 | CASSAPKRGANEQFF | TGTGCCAGCAGCGCCCCTAAGCGCGGAGCCAATGAGCAGTTCTTC
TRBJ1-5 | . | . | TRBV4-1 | CASREAAGWSQPQHF | TGCGCCAGCAGAGAGGCGGCGGGGTGGAGTCAGCCCCAGCATTTT
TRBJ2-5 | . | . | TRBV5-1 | CASSLTAGRKTQYF | TGCGCCAGCAGCTTGACGGCAGGGCGAAAGACCCAGTACTTC
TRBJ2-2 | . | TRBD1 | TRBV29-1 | CSVPGGTGELFF | TGCAGCGTGCCAGGGGGAACCGGGGAGCTGTTTTTT
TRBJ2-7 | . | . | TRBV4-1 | CASSQRAGSSYEQYF | TGCGCCAGCAGCCAACGGGCCGGGAGCTCCTACGAGCAGTACTTC
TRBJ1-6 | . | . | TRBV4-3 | CASSQDRAVLPGLRYNSPLHF | TGCGCCAGCAGCCAAGACCGAGCGGTATTACCGGGACTTCGGTATAATTCACCCCTCCACTTT
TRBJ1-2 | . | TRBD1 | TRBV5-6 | CASSLAGQGSANYGYTF | TGTGCCAGCAGCTTGGCGGGACAGGGATCGGCTAACTATGGCTACACCTTC
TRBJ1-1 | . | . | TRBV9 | CASSVMVGASRAFF | TGTGCCAGCAGCGTGATGGTGGGGGCCAGTCGAGCTTTCTTT
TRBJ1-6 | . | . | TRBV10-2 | CATGGANSPLHF | TGCGCCACCGGGGGGGCTAATTCACCCCTCCACTTT
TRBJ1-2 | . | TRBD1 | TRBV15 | CATSTGTVRRSYGYTF | TGTGCCACCAGCACGGGGACAGTTCGCCGTTCATATGGCTACACCTTC
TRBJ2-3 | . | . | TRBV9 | CASSVEPLGTTYTDTQYF | TGTGCCAGCAGCGTTGAACCCCTCGGGACAACCTACACAGATACGCAGTATTTT
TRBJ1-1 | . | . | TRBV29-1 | CSHRQSSLNTEAFF | TGCAGCCACCGACAGAGTTCTTTGAACACTGAAGCTTTCTTT
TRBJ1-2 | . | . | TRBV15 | CATSRDLGRPRGYTF | TGTGCCACCAGCAGAGATCTTGGCCGTCCTAGAGGCTACACCTTC
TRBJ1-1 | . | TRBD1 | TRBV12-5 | CASGRSQGINTEAFF | TGTGCTAGTGGCCGTTCACAGGGGATCAACACTGAAGCTTTCTTT
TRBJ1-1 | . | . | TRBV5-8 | CASSPLILNTEAFF | TGTGCCAGCAGCCCACTGATCCTGAACACTGAAGCTTTCTTT
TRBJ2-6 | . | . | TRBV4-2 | CASSHKAWIRSWGANVLTF | TGTGCCAGCAGCCACAAGGCGTGGATTAGGAGTTGGGGGGCCAACGTCCTGACTTTC
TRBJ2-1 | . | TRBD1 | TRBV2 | CASSGDRQEECREQFF | TGTGCCAGCAGTGGGGACAGGCAGGAGGAGTGCCGTGAGCAGTTCTTC
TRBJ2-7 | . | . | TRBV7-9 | CASTAGLQRNEQYF | TGTGCCAGCACCGCCGGACTCCAACGGAACGAGCAGTACTTC